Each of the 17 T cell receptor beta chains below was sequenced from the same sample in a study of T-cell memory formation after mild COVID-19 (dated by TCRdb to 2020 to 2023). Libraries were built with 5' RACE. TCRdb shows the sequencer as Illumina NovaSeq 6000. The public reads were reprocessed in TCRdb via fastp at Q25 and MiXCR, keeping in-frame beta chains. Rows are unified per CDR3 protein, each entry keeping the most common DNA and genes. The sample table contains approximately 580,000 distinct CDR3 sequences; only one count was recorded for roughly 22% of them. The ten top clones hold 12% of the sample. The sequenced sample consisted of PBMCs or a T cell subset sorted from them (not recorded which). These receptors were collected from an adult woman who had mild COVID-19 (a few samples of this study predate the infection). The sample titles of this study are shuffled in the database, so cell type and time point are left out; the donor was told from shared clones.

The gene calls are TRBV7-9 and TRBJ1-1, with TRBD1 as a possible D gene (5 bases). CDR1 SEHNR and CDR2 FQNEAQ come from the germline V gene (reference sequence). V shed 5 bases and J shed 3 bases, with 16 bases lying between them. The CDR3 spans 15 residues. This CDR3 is CASSPSGDPYTEAFF. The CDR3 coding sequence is TGTGCCAGCAGCCCCAGCGGGGACCCCTACACTGAAGCTTTCTTT.

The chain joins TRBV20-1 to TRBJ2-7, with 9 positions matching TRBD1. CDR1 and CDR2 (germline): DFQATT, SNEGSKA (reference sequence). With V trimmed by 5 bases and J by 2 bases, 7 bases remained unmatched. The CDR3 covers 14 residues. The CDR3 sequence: CSAEGDREPYEQYF. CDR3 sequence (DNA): TGCAGTGCTGAGGGGGACAGGGAGCCCTACGAGCAGTACTTC.

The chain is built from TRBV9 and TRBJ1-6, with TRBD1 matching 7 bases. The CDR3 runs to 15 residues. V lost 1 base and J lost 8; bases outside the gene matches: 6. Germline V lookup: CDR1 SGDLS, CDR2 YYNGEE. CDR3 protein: CASSVTEQGYSPLHF. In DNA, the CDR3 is TGTGCCAGCAGCGTAACAGAACAGGGGTATTCACCCCTCCACTTT.

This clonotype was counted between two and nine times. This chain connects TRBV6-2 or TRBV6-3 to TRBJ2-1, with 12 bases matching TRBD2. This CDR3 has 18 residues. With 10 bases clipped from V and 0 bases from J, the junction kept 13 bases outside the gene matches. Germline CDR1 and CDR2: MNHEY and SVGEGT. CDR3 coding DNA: TGTGCCACCCGCCCGGGACTAGCGGGTCCTTTCTCCTACAATGAGCAGTTCTTC. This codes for CATRPGLAGPFSYNEQFF.

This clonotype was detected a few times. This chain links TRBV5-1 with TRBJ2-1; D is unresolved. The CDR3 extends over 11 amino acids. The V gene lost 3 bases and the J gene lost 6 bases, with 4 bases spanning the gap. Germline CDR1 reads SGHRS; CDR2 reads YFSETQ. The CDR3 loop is CASSSANEQFF. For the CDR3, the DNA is TGCGCCAGCAGCTCTGCCAATGAGCAGTTCTTC. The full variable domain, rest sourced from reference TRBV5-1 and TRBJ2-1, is KAGVTQTPRYLIKTRGQQVTLSCSPISGHRSVSWYQQTPGQGLQFLFEYFSETQRNKGNFPGRFSGRQFSNSRSEMNVSTLELGDSALYLCASSSANEQFFGPGTRLTVL.

The CDR3 DNA reads as TGTGCCAGCAGTTACTTACTACATCGGGGCAGGGATGACTATGGCTACACCTTC. Translated, it gives CASSYLLHRGRDDYGYTF. The rearrangement links TRBV6-5 to TRBJ1-2, with D possibly matching TRBD1 (5 bases). Germline V CDR1 and CDR2: MNHEY, SVGAGI. Trimming shortened V by 1 base and J by 3 bases, and 21 bases separated the two germline ends. CDR3 size: 18 residues.

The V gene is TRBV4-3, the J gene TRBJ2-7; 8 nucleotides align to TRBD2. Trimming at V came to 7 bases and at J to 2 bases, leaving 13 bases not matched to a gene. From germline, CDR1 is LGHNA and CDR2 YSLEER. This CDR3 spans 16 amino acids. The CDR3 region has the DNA TGCGCCAGCACCGTAGAAGCGGGAGCCCTAACCTACGAGCAGTACTTC. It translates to CASTVEAGALTYEQYF.

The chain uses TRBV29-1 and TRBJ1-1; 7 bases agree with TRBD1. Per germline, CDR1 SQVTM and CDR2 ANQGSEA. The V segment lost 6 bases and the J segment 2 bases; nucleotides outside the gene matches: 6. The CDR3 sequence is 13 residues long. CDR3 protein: CSVARDSNTEAFF. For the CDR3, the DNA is TGCAGCGTGGCCCGGGACAGCAACACTGAAGCTTTCTTT.

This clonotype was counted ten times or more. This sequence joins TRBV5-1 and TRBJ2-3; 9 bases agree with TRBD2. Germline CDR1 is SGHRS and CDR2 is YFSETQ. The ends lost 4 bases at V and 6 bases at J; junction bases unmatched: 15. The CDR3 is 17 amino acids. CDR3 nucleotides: TGCGCCAGCAGCACCTTCGGCGCTAGCGGGGAACCCGATACGCAGTATTTT. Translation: CASSTFGASGEPDTQYF.

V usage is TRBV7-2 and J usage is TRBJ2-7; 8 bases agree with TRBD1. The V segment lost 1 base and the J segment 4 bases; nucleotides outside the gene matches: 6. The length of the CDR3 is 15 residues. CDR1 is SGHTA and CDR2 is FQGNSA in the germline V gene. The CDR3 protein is CASSLGETGDYEQYF. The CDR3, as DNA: TGTGCCAGCAGCTTAGGCGAGACAGGGGATTACGAGCAGTACTTC.

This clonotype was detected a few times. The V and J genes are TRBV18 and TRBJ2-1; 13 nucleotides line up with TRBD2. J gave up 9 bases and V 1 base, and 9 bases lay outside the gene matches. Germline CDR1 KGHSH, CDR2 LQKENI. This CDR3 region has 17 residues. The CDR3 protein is CASSPQTGTSGAGEQFF. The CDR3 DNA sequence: TGTGCCAGCTCACCACAAACCGGGACTAGCGGGGCCGGTGAGCAGTTCTTC.

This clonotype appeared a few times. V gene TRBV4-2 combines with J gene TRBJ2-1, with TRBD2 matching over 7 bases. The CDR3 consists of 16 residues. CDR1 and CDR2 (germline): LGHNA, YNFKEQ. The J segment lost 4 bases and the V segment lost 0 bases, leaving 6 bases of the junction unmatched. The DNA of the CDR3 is TGTGCCAGCAGCCAAGATCACGGGACTAATTACAATGAGCAGTTCTTC. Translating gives CASSQDHGTNYNEQFF.

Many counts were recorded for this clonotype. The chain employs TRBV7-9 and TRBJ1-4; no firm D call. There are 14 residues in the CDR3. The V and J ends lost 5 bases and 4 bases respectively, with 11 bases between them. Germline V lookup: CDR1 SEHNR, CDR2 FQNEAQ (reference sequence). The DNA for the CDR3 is TGTGCCAGCAGCCACCCCCCCAGTAATGAAAAACTGTTTTTT. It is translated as CASSHPPSNEKLFF. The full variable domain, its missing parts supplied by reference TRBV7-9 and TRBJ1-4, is DTGVSQNPRHKITKRGQNVTFRCDPISEHNRLYWYRQTLGQGPEFLTYFQNEAQLEKSRLLSDRFSAERPKGSFSTLEIQRTEQGDSAMYLCASSHPPSNEKLFFGSGTQLSVL.

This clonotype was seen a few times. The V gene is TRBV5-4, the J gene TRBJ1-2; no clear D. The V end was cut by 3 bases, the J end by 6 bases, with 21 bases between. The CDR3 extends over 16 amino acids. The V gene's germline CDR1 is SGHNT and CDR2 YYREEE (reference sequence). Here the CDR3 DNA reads TGTGCCAGCAGCTCCAACGGCCCCAGCTCGCAGGATGGCTACACCTTC. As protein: CASSSNGPSSQDGYTF.

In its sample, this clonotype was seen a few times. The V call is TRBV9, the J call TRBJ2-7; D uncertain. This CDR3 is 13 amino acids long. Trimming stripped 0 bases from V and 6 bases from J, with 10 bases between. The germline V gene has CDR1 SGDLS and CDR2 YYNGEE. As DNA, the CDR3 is TGTGCCAGCAGCGTAGCCCGACCTCGCGAGCAGTACTTC. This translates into CASSVARPREQYF.

The CDR3 loop is CASSSTGTRRTGELFF. In nucleotides, the CDR3 is TGTGCCAGCAGCTCGACCGGGACTAGAAGGACCGGGGAGCTGTTTTTT. This sequence joins TRBV7-2 and TRBJ2-2; TRBD2 matches at 8 bases. V was clipped by 4 bases and J by 5 bases; unmatched bases: 9. There are 16 residues in the CDR3. Germline V gene data show CDR1 as SGHTA and CDR2 as FQGNSA.

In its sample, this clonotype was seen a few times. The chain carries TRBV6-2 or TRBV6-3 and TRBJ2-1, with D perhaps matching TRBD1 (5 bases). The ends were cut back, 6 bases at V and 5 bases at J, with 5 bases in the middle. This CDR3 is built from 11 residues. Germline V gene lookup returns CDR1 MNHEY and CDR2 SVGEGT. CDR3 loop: CASRDNNEQFF. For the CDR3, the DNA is TGTGCCAGCAGGGACAACAATGAGCAGTTCTTC.